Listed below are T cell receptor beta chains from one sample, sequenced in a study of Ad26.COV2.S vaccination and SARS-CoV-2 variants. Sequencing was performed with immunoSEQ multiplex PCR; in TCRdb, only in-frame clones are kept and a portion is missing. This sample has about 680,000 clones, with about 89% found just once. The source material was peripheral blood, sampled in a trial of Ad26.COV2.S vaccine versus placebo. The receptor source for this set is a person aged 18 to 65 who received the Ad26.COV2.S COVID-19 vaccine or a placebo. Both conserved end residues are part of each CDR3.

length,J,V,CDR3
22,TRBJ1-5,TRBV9,CASSTRPEGDREWEYSNQPQHF
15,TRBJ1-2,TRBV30,CAWSGPMTGAYGYTF
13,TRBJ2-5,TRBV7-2,CASSRERTETQYF
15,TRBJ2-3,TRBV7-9,CASSSPGGRTDTQYF
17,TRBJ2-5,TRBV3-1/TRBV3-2,CASSQESVAGGPETQYF
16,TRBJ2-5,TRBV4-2,CASSQVTGPLTETQYF
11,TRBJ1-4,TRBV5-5,CASSQRMELFF
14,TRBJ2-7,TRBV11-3,CASSPSGRIDEQYF
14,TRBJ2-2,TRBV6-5,CASSYGQGSGELFF
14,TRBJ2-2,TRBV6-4,CASKTGQGVGELFF
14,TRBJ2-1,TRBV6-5,CASSSSGRANEQFF
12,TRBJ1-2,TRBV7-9,CASSLGDGGYTF
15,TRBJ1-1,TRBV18,CASSPTRLGNTEAFF
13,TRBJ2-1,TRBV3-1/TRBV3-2,CASSQEMGDSRFF
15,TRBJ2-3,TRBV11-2,CASSEDRGHSDTQYF
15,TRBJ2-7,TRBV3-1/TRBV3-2,CASSPAGGRSYEQYF
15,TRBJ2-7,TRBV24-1,CATSDATGGRYEQYF
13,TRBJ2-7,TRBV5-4,CASSFDGPSEQYF
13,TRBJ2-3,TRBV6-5,CASSYNQGATQYF
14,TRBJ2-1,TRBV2,CASRYTNPYNEQFF
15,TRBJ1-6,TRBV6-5,CASSKGTAYNSPLHF
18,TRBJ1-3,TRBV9,CASSAPRGQGRSGNTIYF
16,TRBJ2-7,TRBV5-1,CASSLGDRVGTYEQYF